This entry is about one TCR beta chain. Its matching antigen is unknown. The junction differs from germline at one of its ends, possibly a read error. The PCR made use of 60 Vbeta and 13 Jbeta primers. The authors' processing: Roughly 10 million shared chains were among approximately 87 million unique TCR beta chains counted in a later analysis. Data came from immunoSEQ multiplex PCR; TCRdb stores just in-frame clones and leaves some out. The DNA gave D and trimming, while V, J and clone size come from that table. The sample shows some 79,000 clones, under 80% of them seen only once. The record originates from a study of cytomegalovirus exposure and HLA in healthy donors. Study at large: In a previous analysis, nearly 120 million unique TCR beta sequences were found from some 200 million T cells. Counted in an early data release were about 86 million unique TCRs from HLA-typed donors. Study-wide results and limits: CMV serostatus was the sole immune exposure data available.

The sample taken for sequencing was PBMCs. The sequence was collected from a male donor in good health and CMV-seropositive.

CDR3 nucleotides: TGTTCCAGCAGCTCTCCGAGGGAGGGCGGCTACACCTTC. Translation gives CSSSSPREGGYTF. V is TRBV7-9 and J is TRBJ1-2, with D unclear. The CDR3 has 13 amino acids. CDR1 SEHNR and CDR2 FQNEAQ come from the germline V gene (reference sequence). The full variable domain, with the rest looked up from reference TRBV7-9 and TRBJ1-2, is DTGVSQNPRHKITKRGQNVTFRCDPISEHNRLYWYRQTLGQGPEFLTYFQNEAQLEKSRLLSDRFSAERPKGSFSTLEIQRTEQGDSAMYLCSSSSPREGGYTFGSGTRLTVV.